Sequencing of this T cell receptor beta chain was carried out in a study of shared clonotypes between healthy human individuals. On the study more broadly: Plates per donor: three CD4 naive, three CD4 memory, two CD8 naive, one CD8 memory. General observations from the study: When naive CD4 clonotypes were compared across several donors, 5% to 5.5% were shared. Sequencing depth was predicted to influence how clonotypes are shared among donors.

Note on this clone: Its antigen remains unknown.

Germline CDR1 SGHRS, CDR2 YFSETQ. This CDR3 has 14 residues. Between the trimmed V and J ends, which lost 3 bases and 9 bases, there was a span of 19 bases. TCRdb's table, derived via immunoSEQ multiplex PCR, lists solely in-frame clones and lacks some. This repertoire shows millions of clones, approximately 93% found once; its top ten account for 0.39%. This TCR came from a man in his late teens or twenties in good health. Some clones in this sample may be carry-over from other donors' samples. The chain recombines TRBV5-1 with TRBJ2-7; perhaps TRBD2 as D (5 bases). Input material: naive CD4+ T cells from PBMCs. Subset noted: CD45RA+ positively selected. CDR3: CASSSLEGSLGQYF. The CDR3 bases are TGCGCCAGCAGCTCCCTTGAGGGCAGCCTGGGGCAGTACTTC.